Sequencing of this T cell receptor (beta chain) was carried out in a study of cytomegalovirus exposure and HLA in healthy donors. Trimming cost V 8 bases and J 0 bases, with 11 bases left between them. The CDR3 spans 14 residues. Germline CDR1 SEHNR, CDR2 FQNEAQ (reference sequence). Researchers ran the PCR with 60 Vbeta and 13 Jbeta primers. Study processing details: Later reanalysis found about 78 million unique TCR beta chains, around 11 million of them shared. TCRdb's table, derived via immunoSEQ multiplex PCR, lists solely in-frame clones and lacks some. The V and J calls and clone size were taken over from that table, and D and trimming were inferred from the DNA. The profile covers 100,000 to 150,000 clones, with 75% to 90% appearing a single time and about 8.6% taken by the ten largest.

The sample was PBMCs. This chain joins TRBV7-9 and TRBJ2-1, with a possible D match to TRBD1 (6 bases). This TCR came from a woman in her 50s in good health and CMV-seropositive. The CDR3 reads CASGDRSSYNEQFF. CDR3 nucleotides: TGTGCCAGCGGCGACAGGAGCTCCTACAATGAGCAGTTCTTC.